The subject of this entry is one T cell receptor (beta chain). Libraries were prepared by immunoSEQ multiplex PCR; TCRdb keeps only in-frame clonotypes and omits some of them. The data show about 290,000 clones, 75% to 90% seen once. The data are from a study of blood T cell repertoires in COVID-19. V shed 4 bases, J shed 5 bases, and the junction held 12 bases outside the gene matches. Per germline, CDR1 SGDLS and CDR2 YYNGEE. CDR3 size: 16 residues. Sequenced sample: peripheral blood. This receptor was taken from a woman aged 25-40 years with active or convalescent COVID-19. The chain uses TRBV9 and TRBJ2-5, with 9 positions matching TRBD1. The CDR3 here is CASSPRTGVGSETQYF. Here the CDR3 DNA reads TGTGCCAGCAGCCCCAGGACAGGGGTGGGATCGGAGACCCAGTACTTC. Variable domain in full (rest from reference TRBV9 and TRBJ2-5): DSGVTQTPKHLITATGQRVTLRCSPRSGDLSVYWYQQSLDQGLQFLIQYYNGEERAKGNILERFSAQQFPDLHSELNLSSLELGDSALYFCASSPRTGVGSETQYFGPGTRLLVL.